This T cell receptor (beta chain) is drawn from a study of CD8+ T cells in alopecia areata. Once RNA had been extracted, it was reverse transcribed into cDNA to act as the sequencing template. Sequencing used immunoSEQ multiplex PCR; TCRdb keeps in-frame clones, though not all of them. The table lists about 190,000 clones, 55% to 70% of them singletons. The germline gives CDR1 MDHEN, CDR2 SYDVKM. The CDR3 spans 15 residues. The V gene end was trimmed by 8 bases and the J gene end by 0 bases; junction bases not matched to a gene: 9. The treatment: oral pan-JAK inhibitor, 5-10 mg twice daily. Obtained from alopecia areata patients were lesional scalp punch biopsies along with peripheral blood.

The V and J genes are TRBV28 and TRBJ2-7, with 8 bases fitting TRBD2. The sequence was obtained from a human donor with alopecia areata. The sequencing used CD4+ T cells sorted from blood, collected at week 4, from a patient treated with tofacitinib. CDR3 loop: CASSAGGRSSYEQYF. The DNA of the CDR3 is TGTGCCAGCTCGGCGGGAGGCCGAAGCTCCTACGAGCAGTACTTC.